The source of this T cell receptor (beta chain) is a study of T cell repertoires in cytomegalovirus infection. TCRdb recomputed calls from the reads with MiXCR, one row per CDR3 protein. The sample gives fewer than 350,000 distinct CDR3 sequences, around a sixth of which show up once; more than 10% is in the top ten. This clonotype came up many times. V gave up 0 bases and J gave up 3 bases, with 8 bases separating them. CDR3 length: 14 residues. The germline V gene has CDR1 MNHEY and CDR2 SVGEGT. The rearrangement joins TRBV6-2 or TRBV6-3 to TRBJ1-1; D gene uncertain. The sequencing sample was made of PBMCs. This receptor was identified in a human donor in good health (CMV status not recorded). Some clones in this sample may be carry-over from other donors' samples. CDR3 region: CASSYSKRYTEAFF. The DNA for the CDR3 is TGTGCCAGCAGTTACTCGAAGAGGTACACTGAAGCTTTCTTT.